The 6 T cell receptor beta chains listed next were all sequenced from one sample in a study of blood T cell repertoires in COVID-19. Method: immunoSEQ multiplex PCR; TCRdb's copy keeps in-frame clones and lacks some. The data contain 200,000 to 300,000 clones, about 87% of them singletons. Source material: PBMCs or T cells enriched from blood (not recorded which). The source is a woman in her twenties or thirties with acute COVID-19.

This chain connects TRBV6-5 to TRBJ2-2; perhaps TRBD2 as D (5 bases). The CDR3 runs 16 residues. V shed 0 bases and J shed 0 bases, with 8 bases lying between them. Germline V gives CDR1 MNHEY, CDR2 SVGAGI. The CDR3 nucleotides are TGTGCCAGCAGTTACTCGGGGAGAACGAACACCGGGGAGCTGTTTTTT. Amino acid sequence: CASSYSGRTNTGELFF.

The chain is built from TRBV7-9 and TRBJ1-1; 9 bases are a match to TRBD1. Looked up from germline, CDR1 is SEHNR and CDR2 is FQNEAQ (reference sequence). Trimming at V came to 3 bases and at J to 6 bases, leaving 8 bases not matched to a gene. The CDR3 consists of 15 residues. CDR3 sequence (DNA): TGTGCCAGCAGCTTTTCGGGACAGGGACGACCTGAAGCTTTCTTT. This gives the protein CASSFSGQGRPEAFF.

The chain carries TRBV5-6 and TRBJ1-4; 7 bases align to TRBD1. Germline V gives CDR1 SGHDT, CDR2 YYEEEE. The CDR3 loop spans 15 amino acids. V shed 0 bases and J 8 bases; nucleotides not matched to a gene: 7. For the CDR3, the DNA is TGTGCCAGCAGCTTGGCCTCGGGGACAGACGAAAAACTGTTTTTT. Protein: CASSLASGTDEKLFF.

The chain recombines TRBV6-2 or TRBV6-3 with TRBJ2-1, with 11 bases lining up with TRBD2. The V and J ends lost 0 bases and 7 bases, in that order; junction bases with no gene match: 8. The CDR3 contains 17 residues. Germline values: CDR1 MNHEY, CDR2 SVGEGT. The chain's CDR3 is CASSYSTLAGGWNEQFF. CDR3 DNA: TGTGCCAGCAGTTACTCGACGCTAGCGGGAGGTTGGAATGAGCAGTTCTTC.

In this sample, this clone turned up once. Other DNA sequences from this sample encode an identical CDR3 as well. This chain connects TRBV7-2 to TRBJ1-4; D gene uncertain. This CDR3 has 14 amino acids. In germline, CDR1 is SGHTA, CDR2 FQGNSA. V lost 3 bases to trimming and J lost 0 bases, with 5 bases between them. The CDR3 is CASSFGTTNEKLFF. DNA of the CDR3: TGTGCCAGCAGCTTCGGGACAACTAATGAAAAACTGTTTTTT. Looking up the rest from reference TRBV7-2 and TRBJ1-4 gives the full variable domain: GAGVSQSPSNKVTEKGKDVELRCDPISGHTALYWYRQSLGQGLEFLIYFQGNSAPDKSGLPSDRFSAERTGGSVSTLTIQRTQQEDSAVYLCASSFGTTNEKLFFGSGTQLSVL.

Details on this clone: The same CDR3 is also encoded by other DNA sequences in this sample. The chain couples TRBV5-1 to TRBJ2-5, with D perhaps TRBD1 (6 bases). Per germline, CDR1 SGHRS and CDR2 YFSETQ. The CDR3 covers 14 residues. Trimming removed 5 bases from V and 1 base from J, with 12 bases in between. CDR3 DNA sequence: TGCGCCAGCAGTTCTGGACAGACCCAAGAGACCCAGTACTTC. This sequence encodes CASSSGQTQETQYF.